This is a list of T cell receptor beta chains from one sample in a study of blood T cells in healthy people across ages. TCRdb re-called the 5' RACE reads with MiXCR, one entry per CDR3 protein. The sample holds over 1,300,000 distinct CDR3 sequences, 55% to 75% seen once. The sample consisted of blood. The origin of the receptors is a young man in good health. CDR3s include the opening cysteine and the closing phenylalanine or tryptophan. The order of the fields is V gene, clone size, J gene, D gene, CDR3 protein. A D gene is named only where the DNA matches it firmly. Only some rows state a clone size, as once, few, many or a class for expanded clones.

V: TRBV6-5
size: NA
J: TRBJ2-5
D: NA
CDR3: CASMGLETQYF

V: TRBV10-3
size: NA
J: TRBJ1-1
D: NA
CDR3: CAISRGREGTNTEAFF

V: TRBV7-2
size: NA
J: TRBJ1-6
D: NA
CDR3: CASSSLLGPNSPLHF

V: TRBV5-6
size: NA
J: TRBJ2-7
D: TRBD2
CDR3: CASSWGGSGRQIYEQYF

V: TRBV12-3/TRBV12-4
size: few
J: TRBJ1-2
D: TRBD1
CDR3: CASSNNPGTGHGYTF

V: TRBV15
size: NA
J: TRBJ2-1
D: NA
CDR3: CATSRGGGRKNEQFF

V: TRBV12-5
size: NA
J: TRBJ1-4
D: NA
CDR3: CASGLAATGSNEKLFF

V: TRBV3-1
size: NA
J: TRBJ2-5
D: NA
CDR3: CASSQVRRTVVETQYF

V: TRBV28
size: NA
J: TRBJ2-1
D: NA
CDR3: CASRQGVAYNEQFF

V: TRBV6-6
size: NA
J: NA
D: NA
CDR3: CASSRTGTGAQETQYF

V: TRBV6-5
size: once
J: TRBJ2-5
D: TRBD1
CDR3: CASSNIRTGLQETQYF

V: TRBV20-1
size: few
J: TRBJ1-5
D: NA
CDR3: CSARRGINQPQHF

V: TRBV6-2/TRBV6-3
size: NA
J: TRBJ1-2
D: NA
CDR3: CASSPGDSNYGYTF

V: TRBV6-5
size: NA
J: TRBJ1-1
D: NA
CDR3: CASSYSSGKIVNTEAFF

V: TRBV9
size: few
J: TRBJ1-4
D: NA
CDR3: CASSVAQGPNEKLFF

V: TRBV6-5
size: NA
J: TRBJ1-1
D: NA
CDR3: CASSSTYTKAFF

V: TRBV4-3
size: NA
J: TRBJ1-6
D: NA
CDR3: CASSQDRGRPYNSPLHF

V: TRBV7-9
size: NA
J: TRBJ1-2
D: TRBD1
CDR3: CASSSTGTGNYGYSF

V: TRBV7-2
size: NA
J: TRBJ2-7
D: NA
CDR3: CASSLISGPYEQYF

V: TRBV7-2
size: few
J: TRBJ2-1
D: NA
CDR3: CASSFETLGINEQFF

V: TRBV27
size: NA
J: TRBJ1-2
D: NA
CDR3: CASKVGGATDGYTF

V: TRBV7-9
size: NA
J: TRBJ2-7
D: NA
CDR3: CASSPRDMHYEQYF

V: TRBV6-2/TRBV6-3
size: NA
J: TRBJ1-2
D: NA
CDR3: CASRGPWGYTF

V: TRBV7-2
size: NA
J: TRBJ2-4
D: TRBD2
CDR3: CASSFLAGSEYF

V: TRBV25-1
size: NA
J: TRBJ2-7
D: NA
CDR3: CASSEGISSYEQYF

V: TRBV7-2
size: few
J: TRBJ1-2
D: NA
CDR3: CASSLAGLQQYGYTF

V: TRBV3-1
size: few
J: TRBJ2-1
D: NA
CDR3: CASSQDRHNEQFF

V: TRBV20-1
size: NA
J: TRBJ2-1
D: TRBD2
CDR3: CSAPEAGAYNEQFF

V: TRBV5-1
size: few
J: TRBJ2-3
D: NA
CDR3: CASSLVGSPDTQYF